Shown below are 17 T cell receptor beta chains from a single sample sequenced in a study of cytomegalovirus exposure and HLA in healthy donors. PCR employed 60 Vbeta and 13 Jbeta primers. The protocol was immunoSEQ multiplex PCR, while the TCRdb copy is restricted to in-frame clones and leaves out a portion. The table records 100,000 to 130,000 clones, less than 80% of them present only once. The sample consisted of PBMCs. The receptors originated from a man aged 25-40 years in good health and CMV-seronegative.

This rearrangement joins TRBV7-9 to TRBJ2-1; D is undetermined. With 2 bases removed from V and 9 bases from J, the gap between germline ends came to 5 bases. The CDR3 is 11 amino acids. The V gene's germline CDR1 is SEHNR and CDR2 FQNEAQ (reference sequence). The CDR3 sequence is CASSLMAEQFF. In DNA, the CDR3 is TGTGCCAGCAGCTTAATGGCTGAGCAGTTCTTC. Complete variable domain (other parts from reference TRBV7-9 and TRBJ2-1): DTGVSQNPRHKITKRGQNVTFRCDPISEHNRLYWYRQTLGQGPEFLTYFQNEAQLEKSRLLSDRFSAERPKGSFSTLEIQRTEQGDSAMYLCASSLMAEQFFGPGTRLTVL.

CDR3 region: CAWSGGGYGNQPQHF. The CDR3 nucleotides are TGTGCCTGGAGTGGGGGGGGATACGGCAATCAGCCCCAGCATTTT. This chain links TRBV30 with TRBJ1-5; TRBD1 might be the D (5 bases). Germline-derived CDR1 and CDR2 are GTSNPN and SVGIG (reference sequence). CDR3 length: 15 amino acids. Trimming took 1 base from V and 2 from J, leaving 12 bases between them.

This clone was picked up a small number of times. The V and J genes are TRBV10-3 and TRBJ2-7, with D maybe TRBD2 (6 bases). The V end lost 0 bases, the J end lost 4 bases, and 19 bases lay between the germline ends. CDR1 and CDR2 (germline): ENHRY, SYGVKD. This CDR3 is built from 17 residues. CDR3 in DNA: TGTGCCATCAGTGAGTCGAATATGGGAGGCCCCAATTACGAGCAGTACTTC. Translation: CAISESNMGGPNYEQYF.

This chain links TRBV7-3 with TRBJ2-3, with 9 bases aligning to TRBD2. There are 15 residues in the CDR3. CDR1 is SGHTA, CDR2 FQGTGA, per germline. V was pared by 5 bases and J by 0 bases, with 3 bases of the junction left unmatched. CDR3 coding DNA: TGTGCCAGCAGCAAGGGACTAGCAAGCACAGATACGCAGTATTTT. Amino acids: CASSKGLASTDTQYF.

The rearrangement links TRBV18 to TRBJ2-5; 9 bases align to TRBD2. V lost 3 bases to trimming and J lost 3 bases; unmatched junction nucleotides: 5. Germline lookup yields CDR1 KGHSH and CDR2 LQKENI. The CDR3 covers 15 residues. The CDR3 reads CASSPAGGVKETQYF. The CDR3 bases are TGTGCCAGCTCACCGGCGGGAGGGGTAAAAGAGACCCAGTACTTC.

The chain combines TRBV4-1 with TRBJ2-6, with D hard to call. V was pared by 1 base and J by 3 bases, with 10 bases between. The CDR3 totals 16 residues. CDR1 is MGHRA, CDR2 YSYEKL, per germline. The chain's CDR3 is CASSQGVGVGANVLTF. The CDR3 DNA sequence: TGCGCCAGCAGCCAAGGGGTAGGAGTTGGGGCCAACGTCCTGACTTTC.

The chain joins TRBV19 to TRBJ1-2; 7 nucleotides match TRBD1. The CDR3 has 12 amino acids. V gave up 8 bases and J gave up 4 bases; unmatched junction bases: 4. The V gene's germline CDR1 is LNHDA and CDR2 SQIVND (reference sequence). This CDR3 is CASEYRGYGYTF. As DNA, the CDR3 is TGTGCCAGTGAATACAGGGGCTATGGCTACACCTTC.

The CDR3 DNA follows: TGTGCCTGGGGTGAGGGGGCGCCAGGCACAGATACGCAGTATTTT. Translating gives CAWGEGAPGTDTQYF. The gene calls are TRBV30 and TRBJ2-3, with TRBD1 matching over 7 bases. Looked up from germline, CDR1 is GTSNPN and CDR2 is SVGIG (reference sequence). The CDR3 loop spans 15 amino acids. J was trimmed by 1 base and V by 5 bases; bases with no gene match: 9.

V is TRBV4-1 and J is TRBJ2-5, with 13 nucleotides matching TRBD2. Germline V gives CDR1 MGHRA, CDR2 YSYEKL. This CDR3 is built from 19 residues. Trimming removed 0 bases from V and 2 bases from J; junction bases left unmatched: 9. CDR3 sequence reads: CASSQEGGTSGIIQETQYF. DNA of the CDR3: TGCGCCAGCAGCCAAGAAGGGGGGACTAGCGGGATCATTCAAGAGACCCAGTACTTC.

This clone was detected only once. V gene TRBV6-1 combines with J gene TRBJ2-2; D perhaps matches TRBD1 (7 bases). The CDR3 runs to 17 residues. Trimming pared 0 bases from V and 7 bases from J, leaving 18 bases between. Germline V gene data show CDR1 as MNHNS and CDR2 as SASEGT. The CDR3 sequence is CASSEAGGGIGLGELFF. DNA for the CDR3: TGTGCCAGCAGTGAAGCAGGGGGCGGGATAGGACTCGGGGAGCTGTTTTTT.

V gene TRBV6-5 combines with J gene TRBJ2-7; 7 nucleotides line up with TRBD2. The germline V gene has CDR1 MNHEY and CDR2 SVGAGI. CDR3 length: 14 residues. With 4 bases clipped from V and 6 bases from J, the junction kept 9 bases outside the gene matches. The CDR3 region is CASSLRGRAGEQYF. For the CDR3, the DNA is TGTGCCAGCAGTTTACGGGGGAGGGCTGGCGAGCAGTACTTC.

This sequence joins TRBV9 and TRBJ2-5; D gene ambiguous. CDR1 and CDR2 (germline): SGDLS, YYNGEE. V shed 2 bases and J shed 4 bases, with 12 bases lying between them. The CDR3 runs 14 residues. The CDR3 nucleotides read TGTGCCAGCAGCGTTGGGCCGGTGGGAGAGACCCAGTACTTC. It specifies CASSVGPVGETQYF.

This clone was detected a few times. The chain carries TRBV6-1 and TRBJ1-5; D possibly corresponds to TRBD1 (5 bases). CDR1 is MNHNS, CDR2 SASEGT, per germline. V was trimmed by 3 bases and J by 8 bases, leaving 11 bases between them. This CDR3 has 13 amino acids. As DNA, the CDR3 is TGTGCCAGCAGTGACAGGCGGGGGGAGCCCCAGCATTTT. Encoded protein: CASSDRRGEPQHF.

The chain uses TRBV18 and TRBJ2-7; TRBD1 matches 7 bases. The CDR3 runs 15 residues. Looked up from germline, CDR1 is KGHSH and CDR2 is LQKENI. With 5 bases clipped from V and 2 bases from J, the junction kept 9 bases outside the gene matches. The CDR3: CASSSTGTSTYEQYF. For the CDR3, the DNA is TGTGCCAGCTCATCGACAGGGACCTCCACCTACGAGCAGTACTTC.

This rearrangement joins TRBV29-1 to TRBJ1-3; no clear D gene. The CDR3 sequence is 13 residues long. The germline V gene has CDR1 SQVTM and CDR2 ANQGSEA. Trimming left V 4 bases short and J 2 bases short, with 9 bases between. CDR3 DNA sequence: TGCAGCGTTGTTGGAGTTACTGGAAACACCATATATTTT. It translates to CSVVGVTGNTIYF.

This chain joins TRBV4-1 and TRBJ2-1; 14 nucleotides align to TRBD2. CDR1 and CDR2 from the germline V gene are MGHRA and YSYEKL. V shed 4 bases, J shed 7 bases, and the junction held 6 bases outside the gene matches. This CDR3 spans 16 amino acids. This CDR3 is CASSPGTSGSGNEQFF. For the CDR3, the DNA is TGCGCCAGCAGCCCGGGGACTAGCGGGAGTGGAAATGAGCAGTTCTTC.

The rearrangement links TRBV27 to TRBJ1-1, with no clear D. This CDR3 spans 14 amino acids. The germline CDR1 and CDR2 sequences are MNHEY and SMNVEV (reference sequence). V gave up 6 bases and J gave up 2 bases, with 13 bases separating them. The CDR3 DNA is TGTGCCAGCAGCCACCACGCAGGCAACACTGAAGCTTTCTTT. This codes for CASSHHAGNTEAFF.